These 23 T cell receptor beta chains came from one sample sequenced in a study of identical twins. Via MiXCR, TCRdb re-called the 5' RACE reads, giving one row per CDR3 protein. Among some 500,000 distinct CDR3 sequences listed, 7.5% to 10% were seen once. These same data were also listed under a study on yellow fever vaccine responses in identical twins.

Sequences were obtained from PBMCs. The receptors derive from a woman under 30 in good health.

The chain combines TRBV12-3 or TRBV12-4 with TRBJ2-7; 7 bases fit TRBD1. The CDR3 sequence is 15 residues long. Trimming at V came to 6 bases and at J to 2 bases, leaving 10 bases not matched to a gene. The DNA of the CDR3 is TGTGCCAGCAGCCTAGACAGGGTGCATCCCTACGAGCAGTACTTC. Translating gives CASSLDRVHPYEQYF.

This clonotype has a count of ten or more. V is TRBV20-1 and J is TRBJ2-1; D not resolved. CDR1 DFQATT and CDR2 SNEGSKA come from the germline V gene (reference sequence). The CDR3 covers 12 residues. V lost 3 bases, J lost 8 bases, and 11 bases lay in between. CDR3 loop: CSASTILHEQFF. CDR3 nucleotide sequence: TGCAGTGCTAGCACTATTCTTCATGAGCAGTTCTTC.

This clonotype was recorded many times. The genes are TRBV20-1 and TRBJ2-1; TRBD1 matches at 7 bases. Germline loops: CDR1 DFQATT, CDR2 SNEGSKA (reference sequence). There are 15 residues in the CDR3. V lost 5 bases to trimming and J lost 7 bases; unmatched junction nucleotides: 14. The CDR3 nucleotides are TGCAGTGCTCATAGGGGGCAGGGTGGATTTAATGAGCAGTTCTTC. The encoded protein is CSAHRGQGGFNEQFF.

V and J are TRBV20-1 and TRBJ2-7; the match to TRBD1 covers 7 bases. The V segment lost 3 bases and the J segment 3 bases; nucleotides outside the gene matches: 5. Germline V gene lookup returns CDR1 DFQATT and CDR2 SNEGSKA (reference sequence). The CDR3 runs 13 residues. In DNA form, the CDR3 reads TGCAGTGCTAGGGAGACAGGGATCTACGAGCAGTACTTC. Translation gives CSARETGIYEQYF.

This clonotype was counted between two and nine times. The chain recombines TRBV7-2 with TRBJ1-5, with 8 bases identical to TRBD1. The CDR3 consists of 15 residues. The V segment lost 5 bases and the J segment 7 bases; nucleotides outside the gene matches: 10. Germline CDR1 and CDR2: SGHTA and FQGNSA. The DNA of the CDR3 is TGTGCCAGCAGCGCTCCCGACAGGGGCTGGCAGCCCCAGCATTTT. Encoded protein: CASSAPDRGWQPQHF. Combining the CDR3 with reference TRBV7-2 and TRBJ1-5 gives the whole variable domain GAGVSQSPSNKVTEKGKDVELRCDPISGHTALYWYRQSLGQGLEFLIYFQGNSAPDKSGLPSDRFSAERTGGSVSTLTIQRTQQEDSAVYLCASSAPDRGWQPQHFGDGTRLSIL.

This clonotype was detected many times. The V gene is TRBV6-1, the J gene TRBJ1-4; 9 nucleotides align to TRBD1. V was pared by 5 bases and J by 8 bases, with 21 bases of the junction left unmatched. Germline V gene data show CDR1 as MNHNS and CDR2 as SASEGT. This CDR3 has 19 residues. CDR3 amino acids: CASSIGPDRGFLIKEKLFF. The CDR3 bases are TGTGCCAGCAGTATAGGACCGGACAGGGGTTTTCTGATTAAGGAAAAACTGTTTTTT.

This clonotype was observed a few times. The CDR3 DNA follows: TGTGCCAGCAGTTATGAGCGGACGAGCTCCTACAATGAGCAGTTCTTC. Amino acids: CASSYERTSSYNEQFF. The V call is TRBV6-2 or TRBV6-3, the J call TRBJ2-1, with D possibly matching TRBD2 (5 bases). Germline lookup yields CDR1 MNHEY and CDR2 SVGEGT. The V gene lost 3 bases and the J gene lost 0 bases, with 12 bases spanning the gap. The CDR3 covers 16 residues.

The chain links TRBV29-1 to TRBJ1-3, with unresolved D. The CDR3 spans 14 residues. From germline, CDR1 is SQVTM and CDR2 ANQGSEA. V lost 2 bases to trimming and J lost 2 bases, with 10 bases between them. DNA for the CDR3: TGCAGCGTTGAAAGTCCCGCTACTGGAAACACCATATATTTT. It is translated as CSVESPATGNTIYF. The entire variable domain, with the rest obtained from reference TRBV29-1 and TRBJ1-3, is as follows: SAVISQKPSRDICQRGTSLTIQCQVDSQVTMMFWYRQQPGQSLTLIATANQGSEATYESGFVIDKFPISRPNLTFSTLTVSNMSPEDSSIYLCSVESPATGNTIYFGEGSWLTVV.

This clonotype occurred many times. The rearrangement links TRBV7-2 to TRBJ2-7; 14 nucleotides agree with TRBD2. J lost 3 bases, V lost 5 bases, and 3 bases had no gene match. Per germline, CDR1 SGHTA and CDR2 FQGNSA. There are 15 residues in the CDR3. CDR3 nucleotides: TGTGCCAGCAGCCCCGGACTAGCGGGGGGCTACGAGCAGTACTTC. It is translated as CASSPGLAGGYEQYF.

This clonotype was seen many times. The J gene is TRBJ1-1, the V gene TRBV3-1; D might be TRBD1 (6 bases). CDR3 length: 15 amino acids. V was shortened by 0 bases and J by 4 bases, with 12 bases between the two germline ends. Per the germline V gene, CDR1 is LGHDT and CDR2 is YNNKEL (reference sequence). In DNA, the CDR3 is TGTGCCAGCAGCCAAGATGTCAGGGGTGGCACTGAAGCTTTCTTT. Protein: CASSQDVRGGTEAFF.

At least ten counts were recorded for this clonotype. The chain carries TRBV29-1 and TRBJ2-5, with 14 bases matching TRBD2. This CDR3 spans 14 amino acids. CDR1 and CDR2 (germline): SQVTM, ANQGSEA. The ends lost 7 bases at V and 5 bases at J; junction bases unmatched: 6. This chain's CDR3 is CSARLAGGRETQYF. CDR3 DNA: TGCAGCGCCCGACTAGCGGGGGGGCGTGAGACCCAGTACTTC. Combining the CDR3 with reference TRBV29-1 and TRBJ2-5 gives the whole variable domain SAVISQKPSRDICQRGTSLTIQCQVDSQVTMMFWYRQQPGQSLTLIATANQGSEATYESGFVIDKFPISRPNLTFSTLTVSNMSPEDSSIYLCSARLAGGRETQYFGPGTRLLVL.

The sample holds many counts of this clonotype. The chain is built from TRBV20-1 and TRBJ1-1, with D possibly TRBD1 on 5 matching bases. In germline, CDR1 is DFQATT, CDR2 SNEGSKA (reference sequence). V gave up 3 bases and J gave up 1 base, with 12 bases separating them. This CDR3 has 14 amino acids. The CDR3 nucleotides read TGCAGTGCTAGTGCCGGACAACCGAACACTGAAGCTTTCTTT. It specifies CSASAGQPNTEAFF.

The chain employs TRBV7-2 and TRBJ2-1, with 10 nucleotides matching TRBD2. The CDR3 runs 16 residues. V shed 5 bases, J shed 5 bases, and the junction held 9 bases outside the gene matches. In germline, CDR1 is SGHTA, CDR2 FQGNSA. The CDR3 DNA reads as TGTGCCAGCAGCCGGCGTCAAACTAGCGGGAACAATGAGCAGTTCTTC. Translated: CASSRRQTSGNNEQFF.

The table lists this clonotype with many counts. The rearrangement uses TRBV29-1 and TRBJ2-5, with 12 bases identical to TRBD2. After removal of 0 bases from V and 5 bases from J, the junction contained 7 bases not matched to a gene. CDR3 size: 16 residues. Germline values: CDR1 SQVTM, CDR2 ANQGSEA. The CDR3 DNA is TGCAGCGTTGAAGATCCTCTAGCGGGGGGGCCCGAGACCCAGTACTTC. Protein: CSVEDPLAGGPETQYF.

CDR3 sequence (DNA): TGTGCCAGCAGAGCAGGGATCTCGAATTACGAGCAGTACTTC. It codes for CASRAGISNYEQYF. This chain connects TRBV2 to TRBJ2-7, with a weak D call TRBD1 (5 bases). Per germline, CDR1 SNHLY and CDR2 FYNNEI. The V and J ends lost 6 bases and 4 bases respectively, with 16 bases between them. This CDR3 has 14 amino acids.

This clonotype has ten or more counts. The CDR3 is CASSYDRVRYEQYF. CDR3 bases: TGTGCCAGCAGTTACGACAGGGTAAGGTACGAGCAGTACTTC. This rearrangement joins TRBV6-5 to TRBJ2-7, with TRBD1 matching 7 bases. This CDR3 has 14 residues. Unmatched junction bases numbered 5, after V lost 2 bases and J lost 4 bases. Germline CDR1 is MNHEY and CDR2 is SVGAGI.

This clonotype has a handful of counts. The rearrangement links TRBV6-2 or TRBV6-3 to TRBJ1-2; D is undetermined. The V end lost 6 bases, the J end lost 2 bases, and 16 bases lay between the germline ends. CDR1 is MNHEY and CDR2 is SVGEGT in the germline V gene. This CDR3 comprises 15 residues. The CDR3 DNA follows: TGTGCCAGCAGCGACGAGGGTAGGATGAACTATGGCTACACCTTC. This codes for CASSDEGRMNYGYTF.

This clonotype was counted only a few times. The J gene is TRBJ2-5, the V gene TRBV18; D is unresolved. CDR1 is KGHSH and CDR2 is LQKENI in the germline V gene. With 3 bases removed from V and 1 base from J, the gap between germline ends came to 9 bases. The CDR3 extends over 14 amino acids. The CDR3 bases are TGTGCCAGCTCACCTAACGGTCCCCAAGAGACCCAGTACTTC. Translating it yields CASSPNGPQETQYF.

In its sample, this clonotype was seen once. V gene TRBV5-5 combines with J gene TRBJ1-2; 7 bases map to TRBD1. CDR1 and CDR2 (germline): SGHKS, YYEKEE (reference sequence). This CDR3 is 13 amino acids long. The junction had 4 bases not matched to a gene; V was cut back by 2 bases and J by 6 bases. CDR3 protein: CASSLQGYDGYTF. The CDR3 nucleotides are TGTGCCAGCAGCTTACAGGGGTATGATGGCTACACCTTC.

The sample holds a few counts of this clonotype. This rearrangement joins TRBV5-1 to TRBJ2-7; D is perhaps TRBD2 (6 bases). CDR3 length: 13 residues. Trimming removed 7 bases from V and 3 bases from J, with 14 bases in between. The V gene's germline CDR1 is SGHRS and CDR2 YFSETQ. CDR3 loop: CASAPGGFYEQYF. DNA for the CDR3: TGCGCCAGCGCTCCCGGGGGTTTCTACGAGCAGTACTTC.

This clonotype was seen at least ten times. V and J are TRBV14 and TRBJ2-7; D is ambiguous. Germline lookup yields CDR1 SGHDN and CDR2 FVKESK. V lost 0 bases, J lost 7 bases, and 10 bases lay in between. The CDR3 is made up of 13 amino acids. CDR3 nucleotide sequence: TGTGCCAGCAGCCAAGAGATCCTCATGGAGCAGTACTTC. This encodes CASSQEILMEQYF.

In its sample, this clonotype was seen a few times. This chain connects TRBV2 to TRBJ2-7; 8 bases line up with TRBD1. Germline V CDR1 and CDR2: SNHLY, FYNNEI. The CDR3 is made up of 12 amino acids. J lost 6 bases, V lost 7 bases, and 5 bases had no gene match. The CDR3 protein is CASNPDRGEQYF. The CDR3 nucleotides are TGTGCCAGCAATCCTGACAGGGGCGAGCAGTACTTC.

This clonotype was picked up many times. V and J are TRBV5-6 and TRBJ2-1; 8 bases line up with TRBD1. V lost 0 bases and J lost 1; bases outside the gene matches: 3. CDR3 length: 16 residues. Germline V gene sequence: CDR1 SGHDT, CDR2 YYEEEE. The CDR3 bases are TGTGCCAGCAGCTTGGGACAGGGGATTTCCTACAATGAGCAGTTCTTC. Protein sequence: CASSLGQGISYNEQFF.